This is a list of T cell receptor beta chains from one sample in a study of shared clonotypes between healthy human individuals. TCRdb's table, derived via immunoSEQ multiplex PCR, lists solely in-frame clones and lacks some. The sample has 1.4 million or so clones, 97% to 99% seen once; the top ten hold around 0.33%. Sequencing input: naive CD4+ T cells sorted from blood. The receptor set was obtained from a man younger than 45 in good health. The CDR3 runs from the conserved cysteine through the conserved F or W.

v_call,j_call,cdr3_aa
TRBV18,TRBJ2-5,CASSPLRASENLRGETQYF
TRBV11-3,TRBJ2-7,CASTQGVSYEQYF
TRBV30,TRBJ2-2,CAGRDSGAGELFF
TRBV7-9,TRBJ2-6,CASSFFSGANVLTF
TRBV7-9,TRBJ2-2,CASSLRETGELFF
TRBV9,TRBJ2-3,CASSVGGDTQYF
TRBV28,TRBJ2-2,CASSLLGPGELFF
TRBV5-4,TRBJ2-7,CASSLAGPHEQYF
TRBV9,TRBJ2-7,CASSVEVGSSYEQYF
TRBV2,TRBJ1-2,CASSSQETYGYTF
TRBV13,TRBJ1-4,CASSLGGGNEKLFF
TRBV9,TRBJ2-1,CASSVERASISYNEQFF
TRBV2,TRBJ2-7,CASRPLASSGEQYF
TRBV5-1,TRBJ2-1,CASSLGDRDYNEQFF
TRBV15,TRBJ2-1,CATSRDLGPNDEQFF
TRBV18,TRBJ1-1,CASSRDRKNTEAFF
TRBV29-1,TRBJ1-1,CSVPRQGGTEAFF
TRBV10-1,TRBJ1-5,CASGQGWPQHF
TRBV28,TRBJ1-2,CASRETGRDGYTF
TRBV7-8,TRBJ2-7,CASSHGDYSYEQYF
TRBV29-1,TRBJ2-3,CSVEDPTSGTTDTQYF
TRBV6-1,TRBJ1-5,CASSGPINQPQHF
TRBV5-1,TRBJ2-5,CASSSGDQGTQYF
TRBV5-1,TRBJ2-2,CASSIRDSLTGELFF
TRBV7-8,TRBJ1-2,CASSRTDRGYTF
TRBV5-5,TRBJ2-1,CASSHRVSDNEQFF
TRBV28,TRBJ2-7,CASSPRDTLYEQYF
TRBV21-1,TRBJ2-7,CASSGGSYEQYF
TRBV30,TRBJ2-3,CAWSRGQHLRQDTQYF
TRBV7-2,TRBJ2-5,CASSPFGTEETQYF
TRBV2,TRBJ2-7,CASSESNRRREYEQYF
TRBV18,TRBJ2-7,CASSPMTMNAGVGSYEQYF
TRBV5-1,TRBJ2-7,CASSLAGRLAPREQYF
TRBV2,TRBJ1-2,CASTRQGANNYGYTF
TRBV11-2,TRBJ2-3,CASSQGTADTQYF
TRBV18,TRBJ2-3,CASSPKTRSTDTQYF
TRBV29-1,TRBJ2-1,CSVEKWSSSYNEQFF
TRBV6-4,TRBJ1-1,CASSVSGQTEAFF
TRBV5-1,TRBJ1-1,CASSLNTGPNTEAFF
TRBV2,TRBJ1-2,CASSEGRQGTNYGYTF
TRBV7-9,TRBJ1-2,CASSEGQFRANYGYTF